This paragraph reports one TCR beta chain. Its cognate antigen has yet to be identified. No quality values exist for individual bases; no much larger clone is one base distant. The data derive from a study of graft-versus-host responses after intestinal transplantation (dated by TCRdb to the early 2020s). As for the study more broadly: The transplants that recipients received were multivisceral, liver-intestinal, or isolated intestinal. Every recipient was given anti-thymocyte globulin induction, then maintenance tacrolimus and steroids for 3 to 4 years. Graft-versus-host and host-versus-graft alloreactive T cell clones were tracked in the graft, circulation and bone marrow after intestinal transplantation using bulk TCR-beta CDR3 sequencing. Alloreactive clones were identified by sequencing pre-transplant mixed lymphocyte reaction products and comparing these products with unstimulated pre-transplant donor and recipient T cells. The cohort enrolled 20 to 30 intestinal transplant recipients, one of whom was a retransplant, and a few patients without pretransplant specimens were excluded. Donor T cell macrochimerism was defined as a peak of at least 4% donor T cells among recipient peripheral blood mononuclear cells. Rather than being sequenced by the commercial service, samples from a few later patients were sequenced in-house on an Illumina MiSeq and processed with MiXCR.

The time point label, read with the paper, signifies: cells obtained before transplantation from donor or recipient. CD3+CD4+ and CD3+CD8+ populations were FACS-sorted from unstimulated pre-transplant donor and recipient cells taken from spleen or lymph nodes. V is pruned by 3 bases and J by 7 bases, leaving 10 bases of the junction without a gene match. From the cysteine through the phenylalanine, the CDR3 covers 16 amino acids. CDR3 DNA only is kept here, 48 bases in frame from base 1. According to the germline V gene, CDR1 reads SGHRS and CDR2 reads YFSETQ. Here is what the overall study found, with its caveats: Peak levels of circulating GvH clones were associated with declines in HvG clones early after transplant. GvH clones were detected in recipient bone marrow, and some appeared earlier in ileal mucosa or blood, consistent with an intestinal mucosal origin. The conclusions were limited by the relatively low number and heterogeneity of the intestinal transplant patients. In patients with donor T cell macrochimerism, the allografts had high GvH to HvG T cell clonal ratios.

Receptors were amplified or captured by the immunoSEQ multiplex PCR assay. For most patients, genomic DNA was isolated using the Qiagen DNeasy Blood and Tissue Kit and was shipped frozen to Adaptive Biotechnologies for TCR sequencing. For most patients, genomic DNA was subjected to high-throughput TCR-beta CDR3 sequencing by Adaptive Biotechnologies. In the paper's pipeline: Adaptive's ImmunoSEQ software supplied the TCR sequencing data for around 17 patients, while MiXCR and VDJtools were used to process three other patients. CD4 versus CD8 sorting errors were corrected by removing sequences found in both subsets at a frequency ratio below 5:1. Because the origin of CDR3 nucleotide sequences shared between donor and recipient could not be assigned, those sequences were removed. To be classed as alloreactive, a clone needed at least 2-fold expansion over unstimulated cells and a minimum CFSE-low frequency of 0.002% (template counts) or 0.001% (read counts). Mappable clones were those detected in sequenced pre-transplant spleen, lymph node, or MLR CFSE-low populations of the donor or recipient. The cumulative frequency of alloreactive clones was calculated as a percentage of all sequences, weighted by copy number. Sourced from immuneACCESS, this table was stored by TCRdb with only in-frame sequences that have V and J called. A share of the clones is absent; for the studies checked, an unresolved V gene accounts for under half, and the remainder has no known explanation. That table gives V, J and clone size, and the DNA gave D and trimming. This sample lists 150,000 or so clones; approximately 91% were detected once. The top ten constitute around 0.19% of the sample.

The sequence was obtained from a human donor who received an intestinal transplant. The chain joins TRBV5-1 to TRBJ1-6; 7 nucleotides in the junction match TRBD1. The sequences come from unstimulated CD4+ T cells sorted from spleen or lymph node cells, collected before intestinal transplant. The CDR3 amino acid sequence is: CASSSPTTGRNSPLHF. The DNA sequence is as follows: TGCGCCAGCAGCTCTCCCACGACAGGGCGGAATTCACCCCTCCACTTT.